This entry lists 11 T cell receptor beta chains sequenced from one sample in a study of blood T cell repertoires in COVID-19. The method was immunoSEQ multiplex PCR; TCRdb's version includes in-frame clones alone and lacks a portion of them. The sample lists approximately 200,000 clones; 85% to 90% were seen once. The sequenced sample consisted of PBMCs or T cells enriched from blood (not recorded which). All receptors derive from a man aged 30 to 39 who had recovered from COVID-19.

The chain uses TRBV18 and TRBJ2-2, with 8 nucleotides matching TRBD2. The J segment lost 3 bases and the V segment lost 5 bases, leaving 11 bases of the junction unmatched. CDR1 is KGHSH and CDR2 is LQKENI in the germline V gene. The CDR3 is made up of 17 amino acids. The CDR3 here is CASSAPFGGGHTGELFF. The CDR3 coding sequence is TGTGCCAGCTCAGCCCCGTTTGGCGGGGGGCACACCGGGGAGCTGTTTTTT. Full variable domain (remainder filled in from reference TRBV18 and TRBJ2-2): NAGVMQNPRHLVRRRGQEARLRCSPMKGHSHVYWYRQLPEEGLKFMVYLQKENIIDESGMPKERFSAEFPKEGPSILRIQQVVRGDSAAYFCASSAPFGGGHTGELFFGEGSRLTVL.

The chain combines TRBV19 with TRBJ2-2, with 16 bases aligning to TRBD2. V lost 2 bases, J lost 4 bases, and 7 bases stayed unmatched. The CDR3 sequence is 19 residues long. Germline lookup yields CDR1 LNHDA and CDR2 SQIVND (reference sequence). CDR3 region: CASSIFGTSGGAITGELFF. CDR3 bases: TGTGCCAGTAGTATATTTGGGACTAGCGGGGGGGCCATCACCGGGGAGCTGTTTTTT.

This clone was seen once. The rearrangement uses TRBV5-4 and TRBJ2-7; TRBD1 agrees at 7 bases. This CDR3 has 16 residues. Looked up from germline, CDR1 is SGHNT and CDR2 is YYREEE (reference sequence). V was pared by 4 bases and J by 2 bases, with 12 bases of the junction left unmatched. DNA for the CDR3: TGTGCCAGCAGCCTCCTATCCCTGACAGGGACCTACGAGCAGTACTTC. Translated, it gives CASSLLSLTGTYEQYF.

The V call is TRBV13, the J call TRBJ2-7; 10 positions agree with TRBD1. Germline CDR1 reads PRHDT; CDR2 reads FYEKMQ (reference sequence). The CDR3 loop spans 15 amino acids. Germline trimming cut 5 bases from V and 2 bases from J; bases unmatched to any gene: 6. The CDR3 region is CASSPGGTGAYEQYF. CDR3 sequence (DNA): TGTGCCAGCAGCCCCGGCGGGACAGGGGCCTACGAGCAGTACTTC. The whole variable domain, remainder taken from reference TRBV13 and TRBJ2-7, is AAGVIQSPRHLIKEKRETATLKCYPIPRHDTVYWYQQGPGQDPQFLISFYEKMQSDKGSIPDRFSAQQFSDYHSELNMSSLELGDSALYFCASSPGGTGAYEQYFGPGTRLTVT.

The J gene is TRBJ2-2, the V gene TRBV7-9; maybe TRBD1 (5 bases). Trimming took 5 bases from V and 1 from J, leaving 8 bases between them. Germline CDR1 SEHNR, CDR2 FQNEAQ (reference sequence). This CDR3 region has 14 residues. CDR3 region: CASSDQGNTGELFF. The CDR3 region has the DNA TGTGCCAGCAGCGATCAGGGGAACACCGGGGAGCTGTTTTTT.

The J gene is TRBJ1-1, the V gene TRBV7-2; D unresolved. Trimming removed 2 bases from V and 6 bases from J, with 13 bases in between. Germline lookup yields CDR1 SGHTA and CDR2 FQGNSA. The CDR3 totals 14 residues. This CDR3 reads CASSLWGGGAEAFF. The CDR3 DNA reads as TGTGCCAGCAGCTTATGGGGTGGAGGCGCTGAAGCTTTCTTT.

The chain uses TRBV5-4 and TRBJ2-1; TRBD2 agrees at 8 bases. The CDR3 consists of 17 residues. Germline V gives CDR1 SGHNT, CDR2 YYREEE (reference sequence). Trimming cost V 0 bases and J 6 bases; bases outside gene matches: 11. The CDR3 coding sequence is TGTGCCAGCAGCTTGGAGTTGGGACTAGTTGGCGGCAATGAGCAGTTCTTC. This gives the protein CASSLELGLVGGNEQFF.

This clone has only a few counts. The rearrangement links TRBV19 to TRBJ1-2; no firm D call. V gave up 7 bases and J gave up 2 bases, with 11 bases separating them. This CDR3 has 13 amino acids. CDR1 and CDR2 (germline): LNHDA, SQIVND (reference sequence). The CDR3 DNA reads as TGTGCCAGTACGTCACAGCTAAACTATGGCTACACCTTC. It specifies CASTSQLNYGYTF. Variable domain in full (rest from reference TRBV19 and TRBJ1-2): DGGITQSPKYLFRKEGQNVTLSCEQNLNHDAMYWYRQDPGQGLRLIYYSQIVNDFQKGDIAEGYSVSREKKESFPLTVTSAQKNPTAFYLCASTSQLNYGYTFGSGTRLTVV.

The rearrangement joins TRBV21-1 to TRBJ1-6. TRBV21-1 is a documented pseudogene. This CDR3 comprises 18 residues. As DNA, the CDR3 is TGTGCCAGCAGCAAAGTTCCCGAAAGCGGCTCCTATAATTCACCCCTCCACTTT. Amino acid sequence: CASSKVPESGSYNSPLHF.

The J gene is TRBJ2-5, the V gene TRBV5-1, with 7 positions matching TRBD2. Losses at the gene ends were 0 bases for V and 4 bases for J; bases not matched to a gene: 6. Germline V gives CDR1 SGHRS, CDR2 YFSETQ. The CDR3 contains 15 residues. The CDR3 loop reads CASSLAPTSVETQYF. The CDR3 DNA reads TGCGCCAGCAGCTTGGCCCCTACTAGCGTAGAGACCCAGTACTTC.

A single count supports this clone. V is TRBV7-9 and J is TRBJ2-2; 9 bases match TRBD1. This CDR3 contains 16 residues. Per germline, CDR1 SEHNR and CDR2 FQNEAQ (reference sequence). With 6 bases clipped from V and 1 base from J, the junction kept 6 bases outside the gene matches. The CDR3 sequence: CASRHPGQGNTGELFF. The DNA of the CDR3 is TGTGCCAGCAGACACCCGGGACAGGGGAACACCGGGGAGCTGTTTTTT.